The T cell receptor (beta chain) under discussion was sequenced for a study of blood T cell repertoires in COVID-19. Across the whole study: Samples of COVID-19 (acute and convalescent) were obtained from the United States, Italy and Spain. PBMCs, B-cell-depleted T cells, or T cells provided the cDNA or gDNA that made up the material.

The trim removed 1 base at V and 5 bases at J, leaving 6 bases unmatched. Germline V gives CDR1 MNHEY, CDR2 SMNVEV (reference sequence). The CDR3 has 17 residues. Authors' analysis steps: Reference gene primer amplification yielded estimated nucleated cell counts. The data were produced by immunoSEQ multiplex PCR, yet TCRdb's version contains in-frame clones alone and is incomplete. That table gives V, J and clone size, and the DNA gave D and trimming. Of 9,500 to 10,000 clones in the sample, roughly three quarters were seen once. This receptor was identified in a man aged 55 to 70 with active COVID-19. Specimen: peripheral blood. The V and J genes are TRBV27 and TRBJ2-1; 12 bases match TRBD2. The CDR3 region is CASSLYGTSGPHNEQFF. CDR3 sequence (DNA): TGTGCCAGCAGTTTATACGGGACTAGCGGGCCCCACAATGAGCAGTTCTTC.